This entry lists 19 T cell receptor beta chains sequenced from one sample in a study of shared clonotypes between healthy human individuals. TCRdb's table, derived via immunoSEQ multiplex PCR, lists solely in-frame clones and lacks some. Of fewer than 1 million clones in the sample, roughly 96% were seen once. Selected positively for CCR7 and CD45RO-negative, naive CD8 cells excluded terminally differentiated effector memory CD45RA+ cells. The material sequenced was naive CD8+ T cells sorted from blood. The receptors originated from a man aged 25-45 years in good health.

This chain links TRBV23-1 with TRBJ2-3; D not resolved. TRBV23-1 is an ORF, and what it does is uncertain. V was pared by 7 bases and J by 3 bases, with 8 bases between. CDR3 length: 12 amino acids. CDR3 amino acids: CASTLATDTQYF. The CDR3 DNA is TGCGCCAGCACGCTGGCTACAGATACGCAGTATTTT.

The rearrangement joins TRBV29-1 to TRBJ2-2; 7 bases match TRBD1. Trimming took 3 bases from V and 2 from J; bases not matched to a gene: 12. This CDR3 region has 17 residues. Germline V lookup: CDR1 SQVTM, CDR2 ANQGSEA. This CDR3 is CSVELGLAGGNTGELFF. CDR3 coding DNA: TGCAGCGTTGAGTTAGGCTTAGCAGGGGGAAACACCGGGGAGCTGTTTTTT.

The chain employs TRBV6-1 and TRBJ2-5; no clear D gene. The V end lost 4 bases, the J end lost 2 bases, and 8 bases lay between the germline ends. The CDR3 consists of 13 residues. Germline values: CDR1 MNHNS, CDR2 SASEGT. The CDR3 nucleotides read TGTGCCAGCAGTGGCATAGTACAAGAGACCCAGTACTTC. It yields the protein CASSGIVQETQYF.

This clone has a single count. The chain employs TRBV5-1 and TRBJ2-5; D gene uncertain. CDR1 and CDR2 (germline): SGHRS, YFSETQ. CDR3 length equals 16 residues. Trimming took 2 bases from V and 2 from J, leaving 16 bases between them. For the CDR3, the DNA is TGCGCCAGCAGCTTAGAAAGGCATTCCTCACAAGAGACCCAGTACTTC. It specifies CASSLERHSSQETQYF.

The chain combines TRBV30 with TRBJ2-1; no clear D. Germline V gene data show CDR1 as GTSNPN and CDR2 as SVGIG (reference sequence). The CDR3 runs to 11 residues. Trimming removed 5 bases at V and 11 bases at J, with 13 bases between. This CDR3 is CAWEVGEQQFF. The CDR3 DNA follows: TGTGCCTGGGAAGTCGGTGAGCAGCAGTTCTTC.

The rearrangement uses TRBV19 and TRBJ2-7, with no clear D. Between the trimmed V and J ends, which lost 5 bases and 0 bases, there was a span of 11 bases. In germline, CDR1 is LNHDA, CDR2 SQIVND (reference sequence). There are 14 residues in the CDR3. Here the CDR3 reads CASSDGRLSYEQYF. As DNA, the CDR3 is TGTGCCAGTAGTGACGGTCGGCTCTCCTACGAGCAGTACTTC.

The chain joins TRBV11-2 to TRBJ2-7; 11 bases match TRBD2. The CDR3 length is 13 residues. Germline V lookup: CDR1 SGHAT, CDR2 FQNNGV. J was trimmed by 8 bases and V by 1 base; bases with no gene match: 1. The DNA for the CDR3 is TGTGCCAGCAGCTTAGGGACTAGCGGGCAGCAGTACTTC. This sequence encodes CASSLGTSGQQYF.

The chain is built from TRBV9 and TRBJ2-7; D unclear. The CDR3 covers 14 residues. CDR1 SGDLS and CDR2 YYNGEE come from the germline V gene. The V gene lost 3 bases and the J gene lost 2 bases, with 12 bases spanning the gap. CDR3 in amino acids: CASSAPGSPYEQYF. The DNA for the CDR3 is TGTGCCAGCAGCGCCCCCGGGTCCCCCTACGAGCAGTACTTC.

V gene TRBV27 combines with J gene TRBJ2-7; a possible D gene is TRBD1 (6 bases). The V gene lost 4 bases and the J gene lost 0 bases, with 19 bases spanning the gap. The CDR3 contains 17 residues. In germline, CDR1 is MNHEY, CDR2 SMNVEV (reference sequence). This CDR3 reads CASSSSRTELISYEQYF. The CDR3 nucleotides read TGTGCCAGCAGTTCGTCTCGGACAGAACTCATCTCCTACGAGCAGTACTTC.

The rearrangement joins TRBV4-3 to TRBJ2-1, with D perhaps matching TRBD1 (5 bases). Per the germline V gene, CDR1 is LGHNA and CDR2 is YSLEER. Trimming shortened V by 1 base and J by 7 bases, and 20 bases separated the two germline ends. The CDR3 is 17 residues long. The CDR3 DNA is TGCGCCAGCAGCCAAGTTGGGCATACCAAAAAGGGGAATGAGCAGTTCTTC. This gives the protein CASSQVGHTKKGNEQFF.

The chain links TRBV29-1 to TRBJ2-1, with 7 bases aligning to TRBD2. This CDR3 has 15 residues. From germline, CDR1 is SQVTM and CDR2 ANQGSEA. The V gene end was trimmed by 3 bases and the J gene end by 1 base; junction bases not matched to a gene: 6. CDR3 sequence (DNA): TGCAGCGTTGAGGTGGGTAGCGGGTCCTACAATGAGCAGTTCTTC. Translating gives CSVEVGSGSYNEQFF.

CDR3 loop: CSVEGLSDEQYF. The CDR3 DNA reads TGCAGCGTTGAGGGACTGAGCGACGAGCAGTACTTC. The genes are TRBV29-1 and TRBJ2-7; maybe TRBD2 (6 bases). The germline V and J ends were trimmed by 3 bases and 5 bases, with 11 bases remaining between them. CDR1 is SQVTM and CDR2 is ANQGSEA in the germline V gene. This CDR3 contains 12 residues.

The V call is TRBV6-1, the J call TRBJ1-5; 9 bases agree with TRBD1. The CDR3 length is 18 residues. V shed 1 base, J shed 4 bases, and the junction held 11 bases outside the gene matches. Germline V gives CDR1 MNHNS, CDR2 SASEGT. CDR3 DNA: TGTGCCAGCAGTGAAGGGGGGACAGGGTTTAGTAGGAATCAGCCCCAGCATTTT. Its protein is CASSEGGTGFSRNQPQHF.

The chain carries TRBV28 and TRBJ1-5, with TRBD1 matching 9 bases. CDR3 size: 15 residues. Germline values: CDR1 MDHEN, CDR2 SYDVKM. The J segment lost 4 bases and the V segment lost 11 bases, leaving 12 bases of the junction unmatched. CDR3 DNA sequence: TGTGCCGGATCCTCGGGACAGGGCCCTAATCAGCCCCAGCATTTT. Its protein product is CAGSSGQGPNQPQHF.

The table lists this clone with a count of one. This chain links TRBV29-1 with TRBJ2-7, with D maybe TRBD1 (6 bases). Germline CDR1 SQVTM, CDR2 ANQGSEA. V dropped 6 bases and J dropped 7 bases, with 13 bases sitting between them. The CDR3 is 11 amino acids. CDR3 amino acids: CSVSGAWEQYF. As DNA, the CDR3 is TGCAGCGTATCAGGGGCCTGGGAGCAGTACTTC.

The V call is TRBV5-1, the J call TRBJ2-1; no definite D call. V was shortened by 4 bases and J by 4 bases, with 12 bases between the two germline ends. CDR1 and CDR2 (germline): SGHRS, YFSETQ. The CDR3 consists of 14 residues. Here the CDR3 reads CASSPAAIYNEQFF. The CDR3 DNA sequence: TGCGCCAGCAGCCCCGCCGCTATTTACAATGAGCAGTTCTTC.

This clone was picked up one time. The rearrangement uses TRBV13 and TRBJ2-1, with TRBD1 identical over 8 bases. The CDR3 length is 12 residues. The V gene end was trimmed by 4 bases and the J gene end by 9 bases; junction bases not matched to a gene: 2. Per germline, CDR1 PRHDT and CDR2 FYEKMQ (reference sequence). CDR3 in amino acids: CASSSQGGEQFF. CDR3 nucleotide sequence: TGTGCCAGCAGCTCACAGGGGGGTGAGCAGTTCTTC.

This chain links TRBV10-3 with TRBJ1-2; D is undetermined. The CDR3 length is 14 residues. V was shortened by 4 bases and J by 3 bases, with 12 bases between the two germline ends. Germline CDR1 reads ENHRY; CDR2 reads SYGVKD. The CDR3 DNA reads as TGTGCCATCAGTGGAGCCGGGAGGGACTATGGCTACACCTTC. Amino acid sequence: CAISGAGRDYGYTF.

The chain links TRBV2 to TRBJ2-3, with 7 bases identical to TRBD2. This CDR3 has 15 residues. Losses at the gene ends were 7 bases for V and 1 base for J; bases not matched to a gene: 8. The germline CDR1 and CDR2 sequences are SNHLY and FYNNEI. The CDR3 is CASTRREGRTDTQYF. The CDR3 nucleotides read TGTGCCAGCACCAGGAGGGAGGGGCGCACAGATACGCAGTATTTT.